This T cell receptor beta chain was identified in a study of post-analysis software for immune sequencing data. Study summary: Recorded disease courses covered relapsing-remitting, secondary progressive and progressive-relapsing multiple sclerosis. Some patients had no subtype annotation.

This clonotype has only a few counts. The antigen is not known. TCR beta cDNA libraries had unique molecular identifiers. cDNA molecules numbering around 500,000 came from roughly 1 to 10 million T cells. TCRdb fed the PCR reads into MiXCR, producing one record per CDR3 protein. The table includes some 700,000 distinct CDR3 sequences, more than 50% detected once. Overall study results and limits: Controls had significantly higher normalized Chao1 diversity than multiple sclerosis patients. With F measure, samples from one preparation batch clustered together strongly.

The receptor was isolated from a girl aged 2-10 years with multiple sclerosis. Sequenced material: blood.

This CDR3 reads CASSSEAPGLAGEDLLEQFF. The CDR3 DNA is TGTGCCAGCAGCTCGGAGGCCCCGGGACTAGCGGGGGAGGACCTCTTGGAGCAGTTCTTC. The chain recombines TRBV7-9 with TRBJ2-1; 14 positions match TRBD2. CDR3 length: 20 residues. From germline, CDR1 is SEHNR and CDR2 FQNEAQ (reference sequence). The V and J ends lost 4 bases and 10 bases, in that order; junction bases with no gene match: 21.